This T cell receptor (beta chain) comes out of a study of T cells in localized non-small cell lung cancer. The CDR3 is made up of 14 amino acids. From germline, CDR1 is SGHNT and CDR2 YENEEA. The V gene lost 1 base and the J gene lost 9 bases, with 13 bases spanning the gap. This clone is medium-sized. This table comes from immunoSEQ multiplex PCR, and its TCRdb copy is limited to in-frame clones, with some not included. Here the sample spans some 2,700 clones, roughly a quarter being singletons. Sequences were derived from lung tumor tissue, sampled before any cancer treatment. This sequence originates from a female donor over 55 with stage I lung adenocarcinoma. The chain employs TRBV11-3 and TRBJ2-1; maybe TRBD2 (7 bases). The CDR3 region is CASSLGGGATEQFF. The CDR3 DNA follows: TGTGCCAGCAGCTTAGGTGGGGGGGCCACTGAGCAGTTCTTC.